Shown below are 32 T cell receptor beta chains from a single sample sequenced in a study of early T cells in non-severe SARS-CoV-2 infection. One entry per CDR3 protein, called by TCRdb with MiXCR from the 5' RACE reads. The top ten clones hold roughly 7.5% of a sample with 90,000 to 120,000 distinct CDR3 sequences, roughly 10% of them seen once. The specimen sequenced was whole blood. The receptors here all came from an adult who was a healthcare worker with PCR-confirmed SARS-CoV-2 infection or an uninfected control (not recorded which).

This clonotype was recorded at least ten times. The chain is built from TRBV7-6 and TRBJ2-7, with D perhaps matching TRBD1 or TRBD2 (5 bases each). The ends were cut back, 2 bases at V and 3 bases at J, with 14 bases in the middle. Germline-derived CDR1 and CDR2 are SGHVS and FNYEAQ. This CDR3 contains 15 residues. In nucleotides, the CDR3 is TGTGCCAGCAGCTTATCAGGGACCCCGGACTACGAGCAGTACTTC. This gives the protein CASSLSGTPDYEQYF.

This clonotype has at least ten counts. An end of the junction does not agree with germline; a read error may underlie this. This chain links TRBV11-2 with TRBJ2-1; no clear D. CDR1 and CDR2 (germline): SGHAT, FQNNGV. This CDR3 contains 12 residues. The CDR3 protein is CASSLDRYGPVF. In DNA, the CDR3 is TGTGCCAGCAGCTTAGATCGATACGGGCCGGTCTTC.

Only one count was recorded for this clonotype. CDR3 residues: CASSLSQEAFF. Written as DNA, the CDR3 is TGTGCCAGCAGTTTATCCCAAGAAGCTTTCTTT. The V call is TRBV28, the J call TRBJ1-1; D uncertain. Trimming pared 1 base from V and 8 bases from J, leaving 5 bases between. The CDR3 is made up of 11 amino acids. Germline V gene lookup returns CDR1 MDHEN and CDR2 SYDVKM. The complete variable domain, with remaining parts taken from reference TRBV28 and TRBJ1-1, reads DVKVTQSSRYLVKRTGEKVFLECVQDMDHENMFWYRQDPGLGLRLIYFSYDVKMKEKGDIPEGYSVSREKKERFSLILESASTNQTSMYLCASSLSQEAFFGQGTRLTVV.

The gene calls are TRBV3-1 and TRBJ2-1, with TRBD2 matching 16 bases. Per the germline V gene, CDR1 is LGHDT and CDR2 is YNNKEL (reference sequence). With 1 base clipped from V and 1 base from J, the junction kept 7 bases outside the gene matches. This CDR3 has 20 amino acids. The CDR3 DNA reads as TGTGCCAGCAGCCAAGGTCGGGGACTAGCGGGAGGGGAGTCCTACAATGAGCAGTTCTTC. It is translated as CASSQGRGLAGGESYNEQFF.

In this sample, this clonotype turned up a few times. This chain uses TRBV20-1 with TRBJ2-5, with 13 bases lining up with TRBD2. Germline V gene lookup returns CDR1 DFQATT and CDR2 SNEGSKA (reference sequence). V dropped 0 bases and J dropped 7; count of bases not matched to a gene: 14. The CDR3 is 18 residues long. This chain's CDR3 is CSARESTTSGRAIGTQYF. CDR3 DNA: TGCAGTGCTAGAGAATCCACTACTAGCGGGAGGGCCATTGGGACCCAGTACTTC.

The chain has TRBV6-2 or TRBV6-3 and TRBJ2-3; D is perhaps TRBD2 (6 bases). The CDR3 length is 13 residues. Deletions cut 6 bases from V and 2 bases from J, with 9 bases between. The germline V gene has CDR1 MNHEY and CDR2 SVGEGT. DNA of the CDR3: TGTGCCAGCAGAGCGGGTTCCACAGATACGCAGTATTTT. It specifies CASRAGSTDTQYF.

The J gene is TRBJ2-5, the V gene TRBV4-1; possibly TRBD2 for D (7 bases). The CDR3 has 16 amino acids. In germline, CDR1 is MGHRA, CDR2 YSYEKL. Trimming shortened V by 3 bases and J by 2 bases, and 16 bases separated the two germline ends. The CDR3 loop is CASSHLGRGGQETQYF. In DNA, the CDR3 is TGCGCCAGCAGCCACCTTGGAAGGGGGGGTCAAGAGACCCAGTACTTC.

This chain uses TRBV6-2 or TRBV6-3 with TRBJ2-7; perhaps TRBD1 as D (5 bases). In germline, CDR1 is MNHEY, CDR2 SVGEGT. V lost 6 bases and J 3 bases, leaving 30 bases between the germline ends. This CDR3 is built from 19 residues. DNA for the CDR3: TGTGCCAGCAGACCCTCGACAGTGCAGGACCCCCGACCGATCTACGAGCAGTACTTC. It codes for CASRPSTVQDPRPIYEQYF.

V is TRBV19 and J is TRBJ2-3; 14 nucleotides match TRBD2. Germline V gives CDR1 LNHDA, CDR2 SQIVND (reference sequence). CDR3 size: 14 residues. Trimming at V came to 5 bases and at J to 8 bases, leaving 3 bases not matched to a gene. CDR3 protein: CASSSTSGRGTQYF. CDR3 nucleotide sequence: TGTGCCAGTAGTTCGACTAGCGGGAGGGGTACGCAGTATTTT. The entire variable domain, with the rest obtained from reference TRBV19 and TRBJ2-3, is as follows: DGGITQSPKYLFRKEGQNVTLSCEQNLNHDAMYWYRQDPGQGLRLIYYSQIVNDFQKGDIAEGYSVSREKKESFPLTVTSAQKNPTAFYLCASSSTSGRGTQYFGPGTRLTVL.

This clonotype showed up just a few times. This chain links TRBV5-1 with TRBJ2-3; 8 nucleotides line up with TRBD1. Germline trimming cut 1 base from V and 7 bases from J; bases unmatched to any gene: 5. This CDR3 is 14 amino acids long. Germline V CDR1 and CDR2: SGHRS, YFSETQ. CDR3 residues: CASSLSGGFNTQYF. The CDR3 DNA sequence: TGCGCCAGCAGCTTGTCAGGGGGCTTTAATACGCAGTATTTT.

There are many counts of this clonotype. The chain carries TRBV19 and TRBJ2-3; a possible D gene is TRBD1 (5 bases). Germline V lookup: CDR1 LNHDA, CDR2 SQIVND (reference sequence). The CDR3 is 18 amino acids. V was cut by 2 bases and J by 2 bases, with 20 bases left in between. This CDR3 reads CASSISSNGGAVTDTQYF. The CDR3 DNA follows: TGTGCCAGTAGTATATCCTCGAACGGTGGGGCGGTCACAGATACGCAGTATTTT.

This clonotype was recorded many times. The CDR3 nucleotides read TGCGCCAGCAGCTTGACGGGAGGTGGATACAATGAGCAGTTCTTC. Protein: CASSLTGGGYNEQFF. This chain links TRBV5-1 with TRBJ2-1; 7 positions agree with TRBD2. Trimming took 1 base from V and 4 from J; bases not matched to a gene: 5. Germline assignment: CDR1 SGHRS and CDR2 YFSETQ. The CDR3 consists of 15 residues. Using reference TRBV5-1 and TRBJ2-1 for the parts outside the CDR3, the full variable domain is KAGVTQTPRYLIKTRGQQVTLSCSPISGHRSVSWYQQTPGQGLQFLFEYFSETQRNKGNFPGRFSGRQFSNSRSEMNVSTLELGDSALYLCASSLTGGGYNEQFFGPGTRLTVL.

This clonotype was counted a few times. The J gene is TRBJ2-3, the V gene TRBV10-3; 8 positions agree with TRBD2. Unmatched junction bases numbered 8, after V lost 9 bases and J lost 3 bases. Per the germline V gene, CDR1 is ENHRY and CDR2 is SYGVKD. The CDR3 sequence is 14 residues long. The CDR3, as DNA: TGTGCCATTGAGCGGGAGAGAGGAACAGATACGCAGTATTTT. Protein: CAIERERGTDTQYF.

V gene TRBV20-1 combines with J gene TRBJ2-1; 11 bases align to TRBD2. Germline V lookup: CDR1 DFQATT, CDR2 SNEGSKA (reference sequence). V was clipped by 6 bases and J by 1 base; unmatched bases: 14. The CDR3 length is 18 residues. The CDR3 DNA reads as TGCAGTGCCCTGATAGCGGGAGGGCCCTCTAGGTCCTACAATGAGCAGTTCTTC. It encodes CSALIAGGPSRSYNEQFF.

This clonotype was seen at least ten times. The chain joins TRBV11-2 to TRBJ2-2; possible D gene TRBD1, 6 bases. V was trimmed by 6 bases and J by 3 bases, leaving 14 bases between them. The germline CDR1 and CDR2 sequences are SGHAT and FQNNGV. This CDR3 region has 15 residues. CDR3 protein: CASRRIRQDTGELFF. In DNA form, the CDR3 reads TGTGCCAGCAGAAGAATTAGACAGGACACCGGGGAGCTGTTTTTT.

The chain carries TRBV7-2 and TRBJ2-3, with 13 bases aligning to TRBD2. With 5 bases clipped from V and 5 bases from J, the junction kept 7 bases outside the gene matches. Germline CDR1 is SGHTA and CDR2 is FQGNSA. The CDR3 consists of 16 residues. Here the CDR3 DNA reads TGTGCCAGCAGCGGAGGACTAGCGGGAGTTGAAGATACGCAGTATTTT. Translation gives CASSGGLAGVEDTQYF.

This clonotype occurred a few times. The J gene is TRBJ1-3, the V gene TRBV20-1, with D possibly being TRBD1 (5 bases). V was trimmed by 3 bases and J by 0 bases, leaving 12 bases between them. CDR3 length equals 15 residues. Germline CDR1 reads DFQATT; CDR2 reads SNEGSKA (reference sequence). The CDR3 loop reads CSASDSGLSGNTIYF. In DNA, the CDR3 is TGCAGTGCTAGTGATTCGGGACTCTCTGGAAACACCATATATTTT.

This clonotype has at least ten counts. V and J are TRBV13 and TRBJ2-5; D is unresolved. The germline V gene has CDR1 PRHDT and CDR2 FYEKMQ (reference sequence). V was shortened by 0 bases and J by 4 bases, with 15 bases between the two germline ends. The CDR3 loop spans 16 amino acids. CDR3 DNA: TGTGCCAGCAGCTTAGGCCTTCGCCCGGACGGAGAGACCCAGTACTTC. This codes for CASSLGLRPDGETQYF.

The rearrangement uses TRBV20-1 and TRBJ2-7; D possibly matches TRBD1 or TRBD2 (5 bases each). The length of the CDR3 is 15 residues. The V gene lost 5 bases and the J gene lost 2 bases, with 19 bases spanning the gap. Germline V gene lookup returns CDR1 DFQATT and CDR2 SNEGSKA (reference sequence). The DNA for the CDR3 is TGCAGTGCTGACGGACCCGTGGGACCTCCCTACGAGCAGTACTTC. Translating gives CSADGPVGPPYEQYF.

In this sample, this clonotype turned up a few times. The CDR3 region has the DNA TGTGCCATCAGTGGAACAGCGGGAGTGAACTACGAGCAGTACTTC. This gives the protein CAISGTAGVNYEQYF. The rearrangement joins TRBV10-3 to TRBJ2-7; 8 positions match TRBD2. Germline lookup yields CDR1 ENHRY and CDR2 SYGVKD. The V and J ends lost 4 bases and 3 bases, in that order; junction bases with no gene match: 8. The CDR3 consists of 15 residues.

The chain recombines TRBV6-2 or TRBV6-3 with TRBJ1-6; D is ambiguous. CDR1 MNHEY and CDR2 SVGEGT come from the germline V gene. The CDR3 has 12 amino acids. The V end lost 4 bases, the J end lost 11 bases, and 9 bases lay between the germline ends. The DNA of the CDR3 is TGTGCCAGCAGTTCGAGAGAGGCACCCCTCCACTTT. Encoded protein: CASSSREAPLHF.

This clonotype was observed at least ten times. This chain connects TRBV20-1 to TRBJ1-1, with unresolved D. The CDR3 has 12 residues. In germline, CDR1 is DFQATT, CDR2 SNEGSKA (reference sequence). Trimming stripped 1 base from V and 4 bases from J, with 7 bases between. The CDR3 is CSARVRSTEAFF. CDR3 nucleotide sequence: TGCAGTGCTAGAGTCCGGAGCACTGAAGCTTTCTTT.

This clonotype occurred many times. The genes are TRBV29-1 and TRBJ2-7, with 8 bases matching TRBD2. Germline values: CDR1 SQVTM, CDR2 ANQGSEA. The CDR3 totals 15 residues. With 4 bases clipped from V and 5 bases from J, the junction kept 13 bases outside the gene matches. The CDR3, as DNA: TGCAGCGTTGGAAGCCCTGCCAGCGGGAGCAACGAGCAGTACTTC. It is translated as CSVGSPASGSNEQYF.

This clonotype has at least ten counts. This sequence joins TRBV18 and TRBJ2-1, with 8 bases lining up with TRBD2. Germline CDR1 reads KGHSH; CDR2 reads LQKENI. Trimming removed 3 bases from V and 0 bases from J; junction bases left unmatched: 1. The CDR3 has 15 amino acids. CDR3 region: CASSPSGSSYNEQFF. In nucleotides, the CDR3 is TGTGCCAGCTCACCCAGCGGGAGCTCCTACAATGAGCAGTTCTTC.

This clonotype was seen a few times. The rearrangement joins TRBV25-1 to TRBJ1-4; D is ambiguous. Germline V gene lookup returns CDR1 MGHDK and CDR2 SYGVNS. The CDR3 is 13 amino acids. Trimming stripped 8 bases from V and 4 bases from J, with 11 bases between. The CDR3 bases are TGTGCCAGCCGAGGACGGCTTAATGAAAAACTGTTTTTT. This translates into CASRGRLNEKLFF.

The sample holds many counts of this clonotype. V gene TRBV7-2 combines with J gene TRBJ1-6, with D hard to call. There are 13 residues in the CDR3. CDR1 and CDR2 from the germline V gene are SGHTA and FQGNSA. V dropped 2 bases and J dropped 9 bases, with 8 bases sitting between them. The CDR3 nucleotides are TGTGCCAGCAGCTTATACGAGGGTTCACCCCTCCACTTT. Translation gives CASSLYEGSPLHF.

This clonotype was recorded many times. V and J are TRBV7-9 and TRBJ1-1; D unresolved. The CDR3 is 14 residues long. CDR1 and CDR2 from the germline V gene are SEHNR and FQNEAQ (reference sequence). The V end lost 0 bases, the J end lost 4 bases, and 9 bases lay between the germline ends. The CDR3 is CASSLARGITEAFF. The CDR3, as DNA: TGTGCCAGCAGCTTAGCGCGTGGGATCACTGAAGCTTTCTTT. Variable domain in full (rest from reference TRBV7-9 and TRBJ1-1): DTGVSQNPRHKITKRGQNVTFRCDPISEHNRLYWYRQTLGQGPEFLTYFQNEAQLEKSRLLSDRFSAERPKGSFSTLEIQRTEQGDSAMYLCASSLARGITEAFFGQGTRLTVV.

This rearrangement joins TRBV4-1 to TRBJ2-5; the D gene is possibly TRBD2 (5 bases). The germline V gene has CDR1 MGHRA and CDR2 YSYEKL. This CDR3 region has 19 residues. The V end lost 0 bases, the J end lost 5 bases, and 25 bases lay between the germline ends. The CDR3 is CASSQDKVVSGPTGETQYF. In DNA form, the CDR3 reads TGCGCCAGCAGCCAAGATAAGGTGGTCAGCGGTCCCACGGGGGAGACCCAGTACTTC.

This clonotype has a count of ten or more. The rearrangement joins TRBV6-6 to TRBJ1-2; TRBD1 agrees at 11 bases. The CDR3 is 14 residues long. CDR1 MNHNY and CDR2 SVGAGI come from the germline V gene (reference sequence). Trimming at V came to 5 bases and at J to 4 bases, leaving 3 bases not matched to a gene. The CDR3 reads CASSQDRGPYGYTF. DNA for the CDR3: TGTGCCAGCAGTCAGGACAGGGGGCCCTATGGCTACACCTTC.

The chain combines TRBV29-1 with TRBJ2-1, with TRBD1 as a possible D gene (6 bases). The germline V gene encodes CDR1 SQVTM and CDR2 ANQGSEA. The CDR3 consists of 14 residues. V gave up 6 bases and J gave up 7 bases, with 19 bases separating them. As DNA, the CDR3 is TGCAGCGTCGTCGCTATGACAGGTTTGAATGAGCAGTTCTTC. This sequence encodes CSVVAMTGLNEQFF.

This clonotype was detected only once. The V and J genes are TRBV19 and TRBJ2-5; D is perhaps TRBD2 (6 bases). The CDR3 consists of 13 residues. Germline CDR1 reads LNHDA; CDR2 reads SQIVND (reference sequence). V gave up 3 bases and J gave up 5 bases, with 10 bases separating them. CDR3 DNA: TGTGCCAGTAGTATTGGGACTCGCGAGACCCAGTACTTC. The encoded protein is CASSIGTRETQYF.

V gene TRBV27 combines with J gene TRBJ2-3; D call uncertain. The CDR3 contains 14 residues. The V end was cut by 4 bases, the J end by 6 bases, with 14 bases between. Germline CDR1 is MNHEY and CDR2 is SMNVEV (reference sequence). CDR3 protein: CASSSPPLEDTQYF. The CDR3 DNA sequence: TGTGCCAGCAGTTCCCCCCCCCTAGAGGATACGCAGTATTTT.